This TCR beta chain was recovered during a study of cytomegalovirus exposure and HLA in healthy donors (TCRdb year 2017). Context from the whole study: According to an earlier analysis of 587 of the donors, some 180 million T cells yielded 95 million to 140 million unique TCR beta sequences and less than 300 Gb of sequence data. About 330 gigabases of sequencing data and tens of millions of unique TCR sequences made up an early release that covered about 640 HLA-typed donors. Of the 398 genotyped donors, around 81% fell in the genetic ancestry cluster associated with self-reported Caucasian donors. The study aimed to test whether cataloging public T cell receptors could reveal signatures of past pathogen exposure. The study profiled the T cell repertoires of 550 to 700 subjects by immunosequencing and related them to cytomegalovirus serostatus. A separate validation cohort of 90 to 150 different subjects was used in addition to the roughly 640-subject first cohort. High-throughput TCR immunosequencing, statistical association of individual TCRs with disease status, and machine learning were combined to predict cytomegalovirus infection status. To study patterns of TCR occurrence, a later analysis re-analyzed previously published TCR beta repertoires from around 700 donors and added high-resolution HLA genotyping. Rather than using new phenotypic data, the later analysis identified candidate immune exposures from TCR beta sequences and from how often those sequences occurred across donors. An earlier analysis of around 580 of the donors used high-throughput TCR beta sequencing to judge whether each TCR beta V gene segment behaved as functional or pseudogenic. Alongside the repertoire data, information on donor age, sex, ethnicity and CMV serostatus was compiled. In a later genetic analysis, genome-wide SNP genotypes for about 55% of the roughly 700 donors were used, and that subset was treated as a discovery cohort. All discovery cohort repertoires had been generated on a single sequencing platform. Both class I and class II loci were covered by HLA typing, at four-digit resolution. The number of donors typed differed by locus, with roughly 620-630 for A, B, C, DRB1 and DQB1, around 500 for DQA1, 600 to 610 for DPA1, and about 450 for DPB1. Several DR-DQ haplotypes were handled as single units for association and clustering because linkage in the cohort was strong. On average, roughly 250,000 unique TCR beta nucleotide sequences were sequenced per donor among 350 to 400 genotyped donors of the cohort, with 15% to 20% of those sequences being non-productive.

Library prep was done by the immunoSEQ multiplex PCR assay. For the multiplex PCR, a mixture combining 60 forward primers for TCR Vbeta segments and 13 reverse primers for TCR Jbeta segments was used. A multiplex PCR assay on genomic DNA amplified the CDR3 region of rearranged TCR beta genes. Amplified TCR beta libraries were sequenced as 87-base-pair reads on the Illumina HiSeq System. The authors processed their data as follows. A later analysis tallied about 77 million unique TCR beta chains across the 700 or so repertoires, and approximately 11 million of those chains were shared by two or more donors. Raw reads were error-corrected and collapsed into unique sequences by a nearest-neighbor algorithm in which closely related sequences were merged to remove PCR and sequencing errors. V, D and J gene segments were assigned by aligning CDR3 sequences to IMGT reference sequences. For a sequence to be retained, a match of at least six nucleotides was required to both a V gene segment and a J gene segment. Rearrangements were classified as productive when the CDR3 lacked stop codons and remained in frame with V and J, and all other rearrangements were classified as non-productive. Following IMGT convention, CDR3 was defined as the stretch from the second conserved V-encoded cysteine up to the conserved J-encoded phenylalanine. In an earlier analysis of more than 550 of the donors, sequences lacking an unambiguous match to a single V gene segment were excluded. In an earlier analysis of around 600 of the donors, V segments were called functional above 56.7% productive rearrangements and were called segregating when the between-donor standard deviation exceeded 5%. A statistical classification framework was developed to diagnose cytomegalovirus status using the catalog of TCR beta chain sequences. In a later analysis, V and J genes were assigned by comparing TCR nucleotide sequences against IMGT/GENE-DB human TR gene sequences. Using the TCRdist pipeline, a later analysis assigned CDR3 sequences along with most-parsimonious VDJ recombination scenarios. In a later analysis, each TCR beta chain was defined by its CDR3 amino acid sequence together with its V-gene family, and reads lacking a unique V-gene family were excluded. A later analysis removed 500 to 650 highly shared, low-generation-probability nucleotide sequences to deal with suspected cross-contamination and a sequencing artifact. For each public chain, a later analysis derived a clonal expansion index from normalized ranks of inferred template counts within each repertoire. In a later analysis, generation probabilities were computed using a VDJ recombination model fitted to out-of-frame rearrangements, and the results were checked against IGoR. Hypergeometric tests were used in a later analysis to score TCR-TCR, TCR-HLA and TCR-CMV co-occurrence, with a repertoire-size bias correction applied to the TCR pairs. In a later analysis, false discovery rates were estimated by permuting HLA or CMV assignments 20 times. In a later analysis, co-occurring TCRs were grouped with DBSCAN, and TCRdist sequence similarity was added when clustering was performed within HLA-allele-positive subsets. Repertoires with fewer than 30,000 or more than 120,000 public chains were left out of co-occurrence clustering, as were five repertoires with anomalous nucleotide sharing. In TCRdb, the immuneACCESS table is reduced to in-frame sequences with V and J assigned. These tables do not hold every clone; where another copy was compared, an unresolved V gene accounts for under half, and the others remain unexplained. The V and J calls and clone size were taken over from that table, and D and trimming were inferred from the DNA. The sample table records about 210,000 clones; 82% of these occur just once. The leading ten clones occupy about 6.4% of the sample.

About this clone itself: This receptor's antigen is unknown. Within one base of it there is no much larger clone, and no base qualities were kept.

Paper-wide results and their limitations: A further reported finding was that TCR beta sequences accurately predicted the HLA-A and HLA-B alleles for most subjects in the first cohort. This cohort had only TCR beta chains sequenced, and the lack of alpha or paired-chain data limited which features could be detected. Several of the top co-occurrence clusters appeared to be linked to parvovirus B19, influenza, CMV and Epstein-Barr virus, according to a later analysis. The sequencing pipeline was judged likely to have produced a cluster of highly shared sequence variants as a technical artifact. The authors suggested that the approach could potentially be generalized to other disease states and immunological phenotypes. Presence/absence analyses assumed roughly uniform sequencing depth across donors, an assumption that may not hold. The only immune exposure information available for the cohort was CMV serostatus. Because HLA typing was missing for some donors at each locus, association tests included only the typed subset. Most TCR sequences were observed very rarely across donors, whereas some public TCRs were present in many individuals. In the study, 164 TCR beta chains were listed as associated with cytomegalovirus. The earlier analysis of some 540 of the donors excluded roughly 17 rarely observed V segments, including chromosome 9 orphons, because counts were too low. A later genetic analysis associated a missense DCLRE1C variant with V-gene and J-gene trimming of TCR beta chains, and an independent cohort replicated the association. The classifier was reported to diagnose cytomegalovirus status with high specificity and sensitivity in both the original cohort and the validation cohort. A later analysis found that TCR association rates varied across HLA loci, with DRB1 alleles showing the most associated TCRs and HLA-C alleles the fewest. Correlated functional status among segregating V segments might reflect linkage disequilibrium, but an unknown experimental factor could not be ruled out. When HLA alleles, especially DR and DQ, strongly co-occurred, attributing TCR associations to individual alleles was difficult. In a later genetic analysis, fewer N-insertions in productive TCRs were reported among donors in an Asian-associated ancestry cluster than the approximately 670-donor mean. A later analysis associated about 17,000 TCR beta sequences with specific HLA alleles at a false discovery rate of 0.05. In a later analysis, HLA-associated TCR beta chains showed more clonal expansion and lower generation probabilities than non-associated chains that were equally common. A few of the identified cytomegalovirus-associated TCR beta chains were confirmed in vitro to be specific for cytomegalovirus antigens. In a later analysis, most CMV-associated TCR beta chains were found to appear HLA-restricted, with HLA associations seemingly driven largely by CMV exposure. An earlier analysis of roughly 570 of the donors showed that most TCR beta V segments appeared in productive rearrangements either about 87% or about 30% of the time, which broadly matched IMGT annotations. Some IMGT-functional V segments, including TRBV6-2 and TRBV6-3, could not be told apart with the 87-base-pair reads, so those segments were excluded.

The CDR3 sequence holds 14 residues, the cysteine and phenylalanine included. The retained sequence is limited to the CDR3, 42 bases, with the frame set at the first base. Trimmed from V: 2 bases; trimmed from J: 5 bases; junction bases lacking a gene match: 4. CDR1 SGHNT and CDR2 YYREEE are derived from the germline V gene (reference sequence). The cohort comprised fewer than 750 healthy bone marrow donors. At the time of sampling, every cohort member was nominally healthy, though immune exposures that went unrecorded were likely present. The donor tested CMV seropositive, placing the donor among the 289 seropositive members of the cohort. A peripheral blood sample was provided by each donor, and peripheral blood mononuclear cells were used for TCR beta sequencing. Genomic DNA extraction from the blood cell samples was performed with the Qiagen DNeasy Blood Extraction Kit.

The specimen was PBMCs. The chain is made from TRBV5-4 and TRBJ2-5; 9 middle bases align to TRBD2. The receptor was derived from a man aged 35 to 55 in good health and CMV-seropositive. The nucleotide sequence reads TGTGCCAGCAGCTTCCGGCGGGAGGGGGAGACCCAGTACTTC. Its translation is CASSFRREGETQYF.